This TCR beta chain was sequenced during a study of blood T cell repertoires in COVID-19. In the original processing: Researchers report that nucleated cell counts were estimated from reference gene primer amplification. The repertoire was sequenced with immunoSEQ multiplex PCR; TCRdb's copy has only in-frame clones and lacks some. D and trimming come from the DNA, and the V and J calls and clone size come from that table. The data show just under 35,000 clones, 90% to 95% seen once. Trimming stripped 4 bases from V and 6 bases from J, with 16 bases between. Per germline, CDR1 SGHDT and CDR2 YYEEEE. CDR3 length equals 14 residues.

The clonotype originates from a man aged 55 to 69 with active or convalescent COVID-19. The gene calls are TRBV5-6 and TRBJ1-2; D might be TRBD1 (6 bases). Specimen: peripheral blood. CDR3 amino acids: CASSQDNGGHGYTF. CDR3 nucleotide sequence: TGTGCCAGCAGCCAGGATAACGGGGGGCATGGCTACACCTTC. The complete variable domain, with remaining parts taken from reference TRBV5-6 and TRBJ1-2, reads DAGVTQSPTHLIKTRGQQVTLRCSPKSGHDTVSWYQQALGQGPQFIFQYYEEEERQRGNFPDRFSGHQFPNYSSELNVNALLLGDSALYLCASSQDNGGHGYTFGSGTRLTVV.